This TCR beta chain was captured in a study of CXCR3-negative and CXCR3-positive naive CD8 T cells. Study-wide results and caveats: Comparison of naive CXCR3-negative and CXCR3-positive cells revealed similar TRBV-TRBJ usage, while memory cells differed.

About this clonotype: Its antigen is as yet unknown.

Per the germline V gene, CDR1 is SQVTM and CDR2 is ANQGSEA. The CDR3 loop spans 14 amino acids. Researchers prepared the TRB cDNA libraries using 5' RACE with UMI labels. TCRdb derives one entry per CDR3 protein from the 5' RACE reads, leaving out DNA. The sample table includes several thousand distinct CDR3 sequences. The chain is built from TRBV29-1 and TRBJ2-3; TCRdb calls TRBD1, which cannot be checked without DNA. This receptor was taken from a human donor in good health. Some clones in this sample may be carry-over from other donors' samples. The specimen sequenced was naive CXCR3- CD8+ T cells from blood. Subset: CD45RO-CCR7+CD27+CD95- naive CD8+ T cells lacking CXCR3 (TNR3-). This chain's CDR3 is CSVQTGYFTDTQYF.